This TCR beta chain was documented in a study of identifying expanded T cells in peripheral blood. The study's findings and limits: Differentially abundant clones: about 1.3 between replicates, about 16 at roughly 13 days, 19 to 20 at four. Variance in clone template counts between two-week samples significantly increased with total template count across all healthy donors.

Details on this clone: Its antigen is as yet unknown.

The CDR3 is made up of 15 amino acids. The germline V gene encodes CDR1 MDHEN and CDR2 SYDVKM. Trimming took off 6 bases at V and 7 bases at J, with 16 bases between the two ends. Clones were read by immunoSEQ multiplex PCR, and TCRdb kept only the in-frame ones, dropping some. The sample comprises under 120,000 clones, 75% to 90% of which are singletons, and roughly 15% rests with the top ten. The sequenced material came from blood. The chain couples TRBV28 to TRBJ1-6; D unresolved. The TCR was taken from a person between 18 and 75 years old in good health. CDR3 bases: TGTGCCAGCAGCCTAACCCCAGGATCGAATTCACCCCTCCACTTT. Translating it yields CASSLTPGSNSPLHF.